This TCR beta chain appears in the sequencing data of a study of T cells in Graves' hyperthyroidism and ophthalmopathy. TCR beta CDR3 region amplification was performed from RNA transcripts. HTBI primers were used for first-round RT-PCR of the TCR CDR3. From the multiplex PCR reads, TCRdb called clonotypes with MiXCR, one entry per CDR3 protein. This table holds approximately 600,000 distinct CDR3 sequences, around 21% found once. Clinical symptoms, serum thyroxine, TRAb, thyroid ultrasound and orbital computed tomography established diagnosis. This clonotype was seen repeatedly, ten times or more. V trimming: 4 bases; J trimming: 7 bases; junction bases outside the gene matches: 4. The CDR3 is 14 residues long. CDR1 is LGHDT and CDR2 is YNNKEL in the germline V gene (reference sequence).

The sample consisted of blood. The chain combines TRBV3-1 with TRBJ2-1, with 10 bases matching TRBD2. This TCR was recovered from a man younger than 40 with Graves' ophthalmopathy. The CDR3 bases are TGTGCCAGCAGCCTATCTAGCGGGAGAAATGAGCAGTTCTTC. This encodes CASSLSSGRNEQFF.